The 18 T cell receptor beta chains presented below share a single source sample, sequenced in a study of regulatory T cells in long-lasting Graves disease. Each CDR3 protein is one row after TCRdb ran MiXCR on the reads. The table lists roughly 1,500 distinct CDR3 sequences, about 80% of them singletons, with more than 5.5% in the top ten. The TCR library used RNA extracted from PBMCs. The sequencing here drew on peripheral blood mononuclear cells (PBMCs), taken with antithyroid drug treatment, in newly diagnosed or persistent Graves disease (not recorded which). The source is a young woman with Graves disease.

This CDR3 reads CASGSQYTQYF. As DNA, the CDR3 is TGTGCCAGCGGGAGTCAATATACGCAGTATTTT. The chain joins TRBV6-1 to TRBJ2-3; D possibly corresponds to TRBD2 (5 bases). In germline, CDR1 is MNHNS, CDR2 SASEGT. This CDR3 has 11 amino acids. V was trimmed by 8 bases and J by 7 bases, leaving 10 bases between them.

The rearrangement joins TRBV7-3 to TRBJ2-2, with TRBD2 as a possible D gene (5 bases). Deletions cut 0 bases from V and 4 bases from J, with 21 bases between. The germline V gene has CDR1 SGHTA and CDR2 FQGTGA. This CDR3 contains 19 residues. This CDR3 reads CASSLTGNPGISRTGELFF. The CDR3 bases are TGTGCCAGCAGCTTAACGGGGAACCCGGGGATAAGCCGCACCGGGGAGCTGTTTTTT.

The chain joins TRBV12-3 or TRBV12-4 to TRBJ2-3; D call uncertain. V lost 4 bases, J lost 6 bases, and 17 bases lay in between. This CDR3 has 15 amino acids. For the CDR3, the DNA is TGTGCCAGCAGTTCCATGGTCCCCAACGGGGATACGCAGTATTTT. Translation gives CASSSMVPNGDTQYF.

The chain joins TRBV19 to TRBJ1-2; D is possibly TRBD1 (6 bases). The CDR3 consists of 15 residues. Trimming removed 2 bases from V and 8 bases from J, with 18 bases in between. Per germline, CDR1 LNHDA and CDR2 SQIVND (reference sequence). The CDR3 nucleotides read TGTGCCAGTAGTATAACCCGGGGGGCTTTGCCGGGCTACACCTTC. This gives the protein CASSITRGALPGYTF.

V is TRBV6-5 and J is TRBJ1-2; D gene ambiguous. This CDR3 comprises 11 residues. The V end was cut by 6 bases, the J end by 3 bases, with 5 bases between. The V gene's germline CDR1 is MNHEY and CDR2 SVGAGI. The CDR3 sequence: CASRSDYGYTF. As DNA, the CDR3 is TGTGCCAGCAGGTCGGACTATGGCTACACCTTC.

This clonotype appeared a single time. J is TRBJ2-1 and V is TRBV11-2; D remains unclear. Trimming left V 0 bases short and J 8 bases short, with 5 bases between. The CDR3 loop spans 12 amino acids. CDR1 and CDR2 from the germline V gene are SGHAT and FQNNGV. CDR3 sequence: CASSLDGYEQFF. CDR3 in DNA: TGTGCCAGCAGCTTAGATGGTTATGAGCAGTTCTTC.

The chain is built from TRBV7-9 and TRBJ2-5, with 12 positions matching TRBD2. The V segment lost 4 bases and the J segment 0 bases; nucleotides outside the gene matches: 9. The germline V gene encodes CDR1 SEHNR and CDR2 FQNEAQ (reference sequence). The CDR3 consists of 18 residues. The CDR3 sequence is CASSSRGTSGGYQETQYF. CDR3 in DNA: TGTGCCAGCAGCTCCCGAGGCACTAGCGGGGGGTACCAAGAGACCCAGTACTTC.

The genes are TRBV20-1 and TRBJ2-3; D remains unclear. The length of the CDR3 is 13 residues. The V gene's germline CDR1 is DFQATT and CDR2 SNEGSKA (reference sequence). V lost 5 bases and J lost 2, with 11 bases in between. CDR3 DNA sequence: TGCAGTGCTGACCCGAGAACCACAGATACGCAGTATTTT. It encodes CSADPRTTDTQYF.

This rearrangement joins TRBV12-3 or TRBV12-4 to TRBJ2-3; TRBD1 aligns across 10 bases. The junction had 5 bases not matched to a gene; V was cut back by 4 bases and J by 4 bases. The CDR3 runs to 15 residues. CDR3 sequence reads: CASSSGQGFPDTQYF. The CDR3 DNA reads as TGTGCCAGCAGTTCGGGACAGGGGTTTCCAGATACGCAGTATTTT.

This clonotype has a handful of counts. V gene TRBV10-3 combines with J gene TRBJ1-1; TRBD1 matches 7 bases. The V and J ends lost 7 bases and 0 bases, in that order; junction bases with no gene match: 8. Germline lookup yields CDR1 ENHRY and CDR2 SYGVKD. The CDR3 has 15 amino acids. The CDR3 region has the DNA TGTGCCATCACCCAGTCGACAGGGCTGAACACTGAAGCTTTCTTT. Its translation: CAITQSTGLNTEAFF.

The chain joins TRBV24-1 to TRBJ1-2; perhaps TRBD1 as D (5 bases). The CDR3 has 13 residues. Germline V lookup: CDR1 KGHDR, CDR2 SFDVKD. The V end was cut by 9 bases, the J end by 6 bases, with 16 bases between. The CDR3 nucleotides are TGTGCCACCTCGAGGGGAGGGCCAGATGGCTACACCTTC. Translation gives CATSRGGPDGYTF.

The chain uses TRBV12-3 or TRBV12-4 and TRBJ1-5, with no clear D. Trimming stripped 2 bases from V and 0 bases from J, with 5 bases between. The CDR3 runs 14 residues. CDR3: CASSLSPSNQPQHF. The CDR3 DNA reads TGTGCCAGCAGTTTAAGCCCTAGCAATCAGCCCCAGCATTTT.

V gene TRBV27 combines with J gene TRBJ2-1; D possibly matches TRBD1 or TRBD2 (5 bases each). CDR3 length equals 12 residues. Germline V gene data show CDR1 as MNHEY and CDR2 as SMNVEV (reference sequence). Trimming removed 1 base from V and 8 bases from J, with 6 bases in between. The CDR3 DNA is TGTGCCAGCAGTTTATTGGGGGATGAGCAGTTCTTC. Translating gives CASSLLGDEQFF.

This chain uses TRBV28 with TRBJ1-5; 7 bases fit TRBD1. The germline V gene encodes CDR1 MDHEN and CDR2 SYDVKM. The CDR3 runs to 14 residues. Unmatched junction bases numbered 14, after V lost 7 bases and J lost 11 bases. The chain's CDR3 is CASTIGDSQKAQHF. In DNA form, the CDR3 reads TGTGCCAGCACTATCGGGGACAGTCAAAAAGCCCAGCATTTT.

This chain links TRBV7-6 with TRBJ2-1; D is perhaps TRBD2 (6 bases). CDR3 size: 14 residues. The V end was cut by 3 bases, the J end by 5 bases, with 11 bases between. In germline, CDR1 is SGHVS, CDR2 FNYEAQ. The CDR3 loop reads CASSLGLGHNEQFF. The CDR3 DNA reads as TGTGCCAGCAGCTTGGGACTCGGTCACAATGAGCAGTTCTTC.

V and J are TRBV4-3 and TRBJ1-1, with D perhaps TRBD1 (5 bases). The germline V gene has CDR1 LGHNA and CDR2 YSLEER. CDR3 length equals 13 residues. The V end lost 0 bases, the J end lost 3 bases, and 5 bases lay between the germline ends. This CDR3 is CASSQEGDTEAFF. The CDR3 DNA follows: TGCGCCAGCAGCCAAGAGGGGGACACTGAAGCTTTCTTT.

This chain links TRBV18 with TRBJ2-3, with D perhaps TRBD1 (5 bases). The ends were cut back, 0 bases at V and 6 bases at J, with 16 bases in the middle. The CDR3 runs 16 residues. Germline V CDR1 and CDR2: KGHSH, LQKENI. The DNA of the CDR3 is TGTGCCAGCTCACCACCAAGGACCCTGGGGCTTGATACGCAGTATTTT. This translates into CASSPPRTLGLDTQYF.

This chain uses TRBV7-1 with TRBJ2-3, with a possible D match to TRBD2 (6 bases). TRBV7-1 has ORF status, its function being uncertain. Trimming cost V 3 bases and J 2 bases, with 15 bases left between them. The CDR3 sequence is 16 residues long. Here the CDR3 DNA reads TGTGCCAGCAGCTCCCTAGGGACTTCAACCACAGATACGCAGTATTTT. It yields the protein CASSSLGTSTTDTQYF.